This T cell receptor beta chain derives from a study of cytomegalovirus exposure and HLA in healthy donors. Study information: HLA-typed donors were the source of 86 million or so unique TCRs held in an early data release. Among the approximately 370 donors who were genotyped, 70% to 90% fell in the genetic ancestry cluster that is associated with self-reported Caucasian donors.

With respect to this clone: Its antigen is not identified.

V lost 5 bases and J lost 3, with 11 bases in between. CDR1 and CDR2 from the germline V gene are KGHSH and LQKENI. The CDR3 loop spans 13 amino acids. Study results and caveats: Reports described diagnosis of cytomegalovirus status by the classifier as highly specific and sensitive.

The PCR contained 60 Vbeta and 13 Jbeta primers. TCRdb keeps only in-frame clones here, not all; method: immunoSEQ multiplex PCR. The table records about 210,000 clones, approximately 80% of them present only once. The V call is TRBV18, the J call TRBJ2-7; D perhaps matches TRBD2 (6 bases). The source of this sequence is a man in his forties in good health and CMV-seropositive. Input material: PBMCs. In DNA, the CDR3 is TGTGCCAGCTCAACGGGGCGGGACTACGAGCAGTACTTC. This sequence encodes CASSTGRDYEQYF.